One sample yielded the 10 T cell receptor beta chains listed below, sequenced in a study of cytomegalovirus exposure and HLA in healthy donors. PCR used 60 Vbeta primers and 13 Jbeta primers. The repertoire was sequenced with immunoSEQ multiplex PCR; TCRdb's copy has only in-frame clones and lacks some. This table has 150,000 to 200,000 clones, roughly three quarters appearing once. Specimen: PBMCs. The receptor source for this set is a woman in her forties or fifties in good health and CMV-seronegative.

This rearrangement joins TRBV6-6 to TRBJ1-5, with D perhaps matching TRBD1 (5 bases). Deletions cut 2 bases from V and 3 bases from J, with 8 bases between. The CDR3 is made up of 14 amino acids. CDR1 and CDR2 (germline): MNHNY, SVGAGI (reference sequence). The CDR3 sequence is CASSYETANQPQHF. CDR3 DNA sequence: TGTGCCAGCAGTTACGAGACAGCCAATCAGCCCCAGCATTTT.

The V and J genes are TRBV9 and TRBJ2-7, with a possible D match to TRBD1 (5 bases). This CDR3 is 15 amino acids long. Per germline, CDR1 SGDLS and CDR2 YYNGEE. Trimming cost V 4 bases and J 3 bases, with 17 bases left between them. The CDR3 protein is CASSPGIGVYYEQYF. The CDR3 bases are TGTGCCAGCAGCCCCGGTATAGGGGTTTACTACGAGCAGTACTTC. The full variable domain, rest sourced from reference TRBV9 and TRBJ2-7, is DSGVTQTPKHLITATGQRVTLRCSPRSGDLSVYWYQQSLDQGLQFLIQYYNGEERAKGNILERFSAQQFPDLHSELNLSSLELGDSALYFCASSPGIGVYYEQYFGPGTRLTVT.

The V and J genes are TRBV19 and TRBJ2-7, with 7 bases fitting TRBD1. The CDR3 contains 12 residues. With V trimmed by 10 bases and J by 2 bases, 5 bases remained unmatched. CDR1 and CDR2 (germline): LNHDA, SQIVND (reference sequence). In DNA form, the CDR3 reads TGTGCCACCGGGACAGTTCCCTACGAGCAGTACTTC. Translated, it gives CATGTVPYEQYF.

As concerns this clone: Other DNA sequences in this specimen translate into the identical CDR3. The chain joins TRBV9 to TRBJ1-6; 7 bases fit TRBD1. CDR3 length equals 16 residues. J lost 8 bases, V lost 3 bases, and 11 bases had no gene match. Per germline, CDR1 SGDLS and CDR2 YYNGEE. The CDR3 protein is CASSGAGTVGHSPLHF. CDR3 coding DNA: TGTGCCAGCAGCGGAGCCGGGACAGTGGGTCATTCACCCCTCCACTTT.

The CDR3 nucleotides are TGTGCCAGTACTCTATGGCCAGGGTGGGGGGGCATTCAGTACTTC. Encoded protein: CASTLWPGWGGIQYF. The chain employs TRBV19 and TRBJ2-4; 7 nucleotides line up with TRBD2. The ends lost 7 bases at V and 9 bases at J; junction bases unmatched: 15. Germline V CDR1 and CDR2: LNHDA, SQIVND (reference sequence). The CDR3 extends over 15 amino acids.

CDR3 coding DNA: TGCGCCAGCAGCCAAGATAGGTCAGGGTCAAGCGGGAGCGTGCGAGAGACCCAGTACTTC. It translates to CASSQDRSGSSGSVRETQYF. The rearrangement uses TRBV4-1 and TRBJ2-5, with 8 bases aligning to TRBD2. V lost 0 bases to trimming and J lost 4 bases; unmatched junction nucleotides: 19. The V gene's germline CDR1 is MGHRA and CDR2 YSYEKL. The CDR3 is made up of 20 amino acids.

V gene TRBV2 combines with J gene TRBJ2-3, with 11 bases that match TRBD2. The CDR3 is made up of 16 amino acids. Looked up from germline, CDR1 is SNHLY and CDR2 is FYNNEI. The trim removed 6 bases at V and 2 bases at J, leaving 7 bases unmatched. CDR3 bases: TGTGCCAGCAGGGGACTAGCGGTACTTAACACAGATACGCAGTATTTT. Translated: CASRGLAVLNTDTQYF.

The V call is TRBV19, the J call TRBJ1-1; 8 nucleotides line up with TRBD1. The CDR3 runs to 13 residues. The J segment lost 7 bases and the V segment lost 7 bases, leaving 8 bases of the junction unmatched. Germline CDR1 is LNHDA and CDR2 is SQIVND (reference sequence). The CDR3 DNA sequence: TGTGCCAGTAAAAGGTCCGGGACAGGTGAAGCTTTCTTT. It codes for CASKRSGTGEAFF.

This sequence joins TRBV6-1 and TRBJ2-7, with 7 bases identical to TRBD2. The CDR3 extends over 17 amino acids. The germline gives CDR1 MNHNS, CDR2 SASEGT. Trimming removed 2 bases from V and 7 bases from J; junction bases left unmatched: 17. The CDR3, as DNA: TGTGCCAGCAGTGAATGGGGGGGACTCCTTATCGCGAGGGAGCAGTACTTC. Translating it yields CASSEWGGLLIAREQYF.

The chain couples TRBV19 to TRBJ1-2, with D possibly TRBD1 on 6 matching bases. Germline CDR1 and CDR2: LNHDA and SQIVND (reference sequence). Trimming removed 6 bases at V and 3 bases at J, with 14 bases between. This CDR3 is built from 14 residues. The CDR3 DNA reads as TGTGCCAGTAGACTGGCCGGGACACACTATGGCTACACCTTC. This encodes CASRLAGTHYGYTF.